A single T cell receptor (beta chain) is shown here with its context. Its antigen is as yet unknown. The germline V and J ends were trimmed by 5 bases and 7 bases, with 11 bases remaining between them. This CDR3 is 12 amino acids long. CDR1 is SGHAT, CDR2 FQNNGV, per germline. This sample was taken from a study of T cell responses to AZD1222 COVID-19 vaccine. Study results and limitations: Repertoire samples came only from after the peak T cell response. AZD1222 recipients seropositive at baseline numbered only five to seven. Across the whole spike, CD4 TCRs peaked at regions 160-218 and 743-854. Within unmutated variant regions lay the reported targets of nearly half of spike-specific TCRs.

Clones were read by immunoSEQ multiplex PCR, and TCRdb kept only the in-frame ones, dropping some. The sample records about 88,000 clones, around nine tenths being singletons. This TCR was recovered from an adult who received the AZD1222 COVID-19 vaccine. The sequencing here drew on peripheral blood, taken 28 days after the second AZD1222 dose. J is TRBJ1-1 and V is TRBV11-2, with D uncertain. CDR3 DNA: TGTGCCAGCAGCCCGAGCCGAGGTGAAGCTTTCTTT. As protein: CASSPSRGEAFF.